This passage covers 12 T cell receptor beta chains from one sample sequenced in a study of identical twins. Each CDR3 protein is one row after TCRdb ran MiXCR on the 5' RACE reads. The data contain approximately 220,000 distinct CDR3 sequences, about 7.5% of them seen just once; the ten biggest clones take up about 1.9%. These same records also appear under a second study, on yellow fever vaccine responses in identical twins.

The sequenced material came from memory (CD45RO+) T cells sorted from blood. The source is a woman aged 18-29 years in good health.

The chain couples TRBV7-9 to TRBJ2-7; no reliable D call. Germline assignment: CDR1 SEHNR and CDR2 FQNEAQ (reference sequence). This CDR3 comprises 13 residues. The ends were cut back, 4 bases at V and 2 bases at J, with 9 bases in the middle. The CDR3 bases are TGTGCCAGCAGCTGGCAGGAGACCTACGAGCAGTACTTC. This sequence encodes CASSWQETYEQYF.

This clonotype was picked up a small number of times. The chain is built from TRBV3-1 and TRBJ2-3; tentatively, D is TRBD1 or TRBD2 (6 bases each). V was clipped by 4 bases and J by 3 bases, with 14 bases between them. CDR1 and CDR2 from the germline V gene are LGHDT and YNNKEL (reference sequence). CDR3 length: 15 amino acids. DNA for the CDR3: TGTGCCAGCAGCCCCCGGGGGCGGCGGACAGATACGCAGTATTTT. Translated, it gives CASSPRGRRTDTQYF.

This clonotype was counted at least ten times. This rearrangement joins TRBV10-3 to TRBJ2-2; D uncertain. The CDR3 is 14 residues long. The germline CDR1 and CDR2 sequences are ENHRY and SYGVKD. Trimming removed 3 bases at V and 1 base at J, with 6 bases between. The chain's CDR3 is CAISEHGNTGELFF. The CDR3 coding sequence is TGTGCCATCAGTGAACATGGGAACACCGGGGAGCTGTTTTTT.

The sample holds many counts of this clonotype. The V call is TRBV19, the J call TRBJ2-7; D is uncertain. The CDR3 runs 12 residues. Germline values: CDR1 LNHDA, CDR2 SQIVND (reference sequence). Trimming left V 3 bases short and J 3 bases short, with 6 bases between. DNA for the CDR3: TGTGCCAGTAGTATCGGCCTCTACGAGCAGTACTTC. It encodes CASSIGLYEQYF. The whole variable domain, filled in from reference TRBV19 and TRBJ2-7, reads DGGITQSPKYLFRKEGQNVTLSCEQNLNHDAMYWYRQDPGQGLRLIYYSQIVNDFQKGDIAEGYSVSREKKESFPLTVTSAQKNPTAFYLCASSIGLYEQYFGPGTRLTVT.

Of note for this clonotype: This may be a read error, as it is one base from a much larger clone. The CDR3 coding sequence is TGTGCCAGCAGCAAAGCCGGCGGGGTCTCCTACGAGCAGTACTTC. Translating it yields CASSKAGGVSYEQYF. This chain joins TRBV4-2 and TRBJ2-7, with D perhaps matching TRBD2 (6 bases). Trimming took 5 bases from V and 0 from J, leaving 14 bases between them. The germline gives CDR1 LGHNA, CDR2 YNFKEQ. The CDR3 loop spans 15 amino acids.

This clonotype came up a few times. The CDR3 DNA is TGTGCCAGCAGCCAAGATCGAGTCGGGCTAGCGGGAGGATATACGCAGTATTTT. It is translated as CASSQDRVGLAGGYTQYF. The chain uses TRBV4-2 and TRBJ2-3; 11 nucleotides align to TRBD2. Germline loops: CDR1 LGHNA, CDR2 YNFKEQ. The CDR3 spans 18 residues. After removal of 0 bases from V and 7 bases from J, the junction contained 12 bases not matched to a gene.

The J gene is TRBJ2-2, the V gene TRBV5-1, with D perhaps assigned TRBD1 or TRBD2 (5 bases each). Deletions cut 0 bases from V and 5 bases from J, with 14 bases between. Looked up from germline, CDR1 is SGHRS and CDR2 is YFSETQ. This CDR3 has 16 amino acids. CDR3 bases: TGCGCCAGCAGCTTGGATCGGGGCCCCACAACCGGGGAGCTGTTTTTT. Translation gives CASSLDRGPTTGELFF.

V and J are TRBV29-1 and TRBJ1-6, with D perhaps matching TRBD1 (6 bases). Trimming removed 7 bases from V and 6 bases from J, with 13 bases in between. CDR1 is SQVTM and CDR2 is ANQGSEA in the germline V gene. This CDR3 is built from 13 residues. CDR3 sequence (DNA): TGCAGCGCCGCCCCGGACAGTAATTCACCCCTCCACTTT. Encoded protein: CSAAPDSNSPLHF.

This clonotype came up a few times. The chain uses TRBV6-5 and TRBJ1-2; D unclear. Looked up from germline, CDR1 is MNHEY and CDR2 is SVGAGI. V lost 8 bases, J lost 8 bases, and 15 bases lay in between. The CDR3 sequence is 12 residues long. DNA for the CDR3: TGTGCCAGCGGATTTGGACCGTACGGCTACACCTTC. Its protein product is CASGFGPYGYTF.

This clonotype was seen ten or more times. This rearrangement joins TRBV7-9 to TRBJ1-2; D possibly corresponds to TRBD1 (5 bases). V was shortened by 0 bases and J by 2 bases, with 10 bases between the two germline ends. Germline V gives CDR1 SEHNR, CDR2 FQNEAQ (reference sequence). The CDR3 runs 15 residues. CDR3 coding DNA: TGTGCCAGCAGCTTAGCGCGGACACAGAACTATGGCTACACCTTC. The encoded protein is CASSLARTQNYGYTF.

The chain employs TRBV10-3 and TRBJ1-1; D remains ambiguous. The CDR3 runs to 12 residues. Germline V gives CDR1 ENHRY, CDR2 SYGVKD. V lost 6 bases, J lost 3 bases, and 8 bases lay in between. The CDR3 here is CAIRGVDTEAFF. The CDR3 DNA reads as TGTGCCATCAGGGGTGTGGACACTGAAGCTTTCTTT.

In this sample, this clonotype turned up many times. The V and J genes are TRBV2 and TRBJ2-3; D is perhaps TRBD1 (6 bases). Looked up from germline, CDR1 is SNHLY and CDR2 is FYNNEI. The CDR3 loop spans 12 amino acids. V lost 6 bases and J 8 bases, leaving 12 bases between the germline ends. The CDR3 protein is CASRGDTGTQYF. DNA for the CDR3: TGTGCCAGCAGAGGGGACACTGGTACGCAGTATTTT.